These T cell receptor beta chains were read from a single sample in a study of OX40 agonist ivuxolimab in advanced cancers. Clones were sequenced by immunoSEQ multiplex PCR, and TCRdb holds only the in-frame ones, with some missing. The sample comprises 1,500 to 2,000 clones, around four fifths of which are singletons, and 35% to 40% rests with the top ten. This sample comprised CD4+ or CD8+ T cells sorted from blood, obtained in a trial of the OX40 agonist ivuxolimab. Every receptor here comes from an adult with an advanced solid tumor such as melanoma, head and neck, liver or kidney cancer. CDR3s include the opening cysteine and the closing phenylalanine or tryptophan. D genes are given only for firm matches. Size tells how often a clone was seen (once, few, many) or the class of an expanded clone, and some rows leave it out.

clone_size j_call d_call v_call cdr3_aa cdr3_nt
- TRBJ1-1 - TRBV12-5 CASGLVSPVGAFF TGTGCTAGTGGCCTTGTTTCCCCGGTTGGAGCTTTCTTT
- TRBJ2-5 - TRBV2 CASSSDFRVWETQYF TGTGCCAGCAGTTCCGACTTCAGGGTCTGGGAGACCCAGTACTTC
- TRBJ2-7 - TRBV4-2 CASSQGAGSSYEQYF TGTGCCAGCAGCCAAGGAGCAGGGAGCTCCTACGAGCAGTACTTC
- TRBJ1-4 - TRBV12-5 CASGPDITNEKLFF TGTGCTAGTGGTCCGGACATTACTAATGAAAAACTGTTTTTT
- TRBJ2-3 - TRBV5-3 CASSFADTQYF TGTGCCAGCAGCTTTGCAGATACGCAGTATTTT
- TRBJ2-3 TRBD1 TRBV2 CASRDRVSTDTQYF TGTGCCAGCCGGGACAGGGTTAGCACAGATACGCAGTATTTT
- TRBJ1-2 - TRBV30 CAWKRGYGYTF TGTGCCTGGAAACGGGGCTATGGCTACACCTTC
- TRBJ2-6 TRBD1 TRBV6-6 CASSGTGPFGANVLTF TGTGCCAGCTCCGGGACAGGGCCGTTCGGGGCCAACGTCCTGACTTTC
once TRBJ2-3 TRBD1 TRBV7-9 CASSTGQMGTDTQYF TGTGCCAGCAGCACGGGACAGATGGGCACAGATACGCAGTATTTT
- TRBJ2-7 TRBD2 TRBV7-3 CASSILAGGAYEQYF TGTGCCAGCAGCATACTAGCGGGGGGGGCCTACGAGCAGTACTTC
- TRBJ2-7 - TRBV6-6 CASSSVSVFGEQYF TGTGCCAGCAGTTCAGTATCAGTTTTCGGCGAGCAGTACTTC
- TRBJ2-7 TRBD1 TRBV7-9 CASSSTGDFPYEQYF TGTGCCAGCAGCTCAACAGGGGATTTTCCCTACGAGCAGTACTTC
- TRBJ1-2 - TRBV6-5 CASSHQGSDGYTF TGTGCCAGCAGCCACCAGGGTTCAGATGGCTACACCTTC
few TRBJ2-1 TRBD2 TRBV7-8 CASSLSSGGDEQFF TGTGCCAGCAGTTTGAGTAGCGGGGGCGATGAGCAGTTCTTC
few TRBJ1-1 - TRBV7-8 CASSLAGVNTEAFF TGTGCCAGCAGCTTAGCTGGGGTGAACACTGAAGCTTTCTTT
- TRBJ1-3 TRBD1 TRBV9 CASSVKPGGGNTIYF TGTGCCAGCAGCGTAAAGCCAGGGGGAGGAAACACCATATATTTT
- TRBJ1-4 - TRBV7-3 CASSPRSNEKLFF TGTGCCAGCAGCCCTAGGTCTAATGAAAAACTGTTTTTT
- TRBJ1-4 TRBD1 TRBV14 CASSPPISNRGVDEKLFF TGTGCCAGCAGTCCCCCCATTAGTAACAGGGGAGTCGATGAAAAACTGTTTTTT
- TRBJ1-1 TRBD1 TRBV27 CASRITGVRTEAFF TGTGCCAGCAGGATCACAGGGGTTAGGACTGAAGCTTTCTTT
- TRBJ1-5 - TRBV2 CASSRDFRGNQPQHF TGTGCCAGCAGTCGGGACTTTAGGGGCAATCAGCCCCAGCATTTT
- TRBJ2-3 TRBD2 TRBV5-1 CASSIAGDATDTQYF TGCGCCAGCAGTATAGCGGGGGACGCAACAGATACGCAGTATTTT
few TRBJ1-1 - TRBV29-1 CSVDGVQGRAEAFF TGCAGCGTTGATGGGGTCCAGGGGCGGGCTGAAGCTTTCTTT
- TRBJ1-4 - TRBV18 CASSPIIGEKLFF TGTGCCAGCTCACCAATAATAGGTGAAAAACTGTTTTTT
once TRBJ1-3 TRBD1 TRBV7-8 CASSYRGSGNTIYF TGTGCCAGCAGCTACAGGGGCTCTGGAAACACCATATATTTT
- TRBJ2-1 - TRBV5-1 CASSLWSRDQYNEQFF TGCGCCAGCAGCTTGTGGAGTCGGGACCAATACAATGAGCAGTTCTTC